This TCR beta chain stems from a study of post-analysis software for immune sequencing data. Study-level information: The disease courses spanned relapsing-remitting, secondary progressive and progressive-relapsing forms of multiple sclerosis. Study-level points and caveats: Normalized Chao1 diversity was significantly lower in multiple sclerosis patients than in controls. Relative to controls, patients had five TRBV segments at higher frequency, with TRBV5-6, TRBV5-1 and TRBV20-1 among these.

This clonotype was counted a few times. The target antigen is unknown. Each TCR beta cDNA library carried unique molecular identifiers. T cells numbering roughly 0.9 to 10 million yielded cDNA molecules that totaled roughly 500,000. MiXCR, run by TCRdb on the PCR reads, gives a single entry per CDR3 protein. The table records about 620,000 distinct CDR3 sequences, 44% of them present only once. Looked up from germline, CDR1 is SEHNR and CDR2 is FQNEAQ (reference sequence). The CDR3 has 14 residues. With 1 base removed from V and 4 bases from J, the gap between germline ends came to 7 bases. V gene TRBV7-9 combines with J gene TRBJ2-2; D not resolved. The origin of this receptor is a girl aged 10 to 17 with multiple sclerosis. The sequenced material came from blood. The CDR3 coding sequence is TGTGCCAGCAGCTTAGGATCGGCCACCGGGGAGCTGTTTTTT. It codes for CASSLGSATGELFF.